This T cell receptor (beta chain) was recovered during a study of T-cell reconstitution after alpha-beta-depleted transplantation in children. A TCRbeta library incorporating unique molecular identifiers was prepared. TCRdb reprocessed the PCR reads via MiXCR and lists one record per CDR3 protein. The sample records 480,000 or so distinct CDR3 sequences, about 10% being singletons. The CDR3 loop spans 15 amino acids. V dropped 0 bases and J dropped 4 bases, with 14 bases sitting between them. CDR1 is SGHRS, CDR2 YFSETQ, per germline. This clonotype was observed at least ten times. Its antigen is undetermined. The study, taken as a whole, reports: Reportedly, only several hundred clones from non-depleted graft cells drove alpha-beta T-cell counts at about two months. Newly made T cells mostly supplied T-cell counts and diversity one year after transplant. Surviving recipient T cells and thymic progenitors underlay high day-60 TCRbeta diversity in some patients.

The sequence was collected from a child aged 2 to 15 with inherited bone marrow failure, due to receive a stem cell transplant. This specimen was PBMCs, taken before TCRalphabeta/CD19-depleted stem cell transplant. J is TRBJ2-7 and V is TRBV5-1; D might be TRBD2 (6 bases). CDR3 in DNA: TGCGCCAGCAGCTTGGGTCCGGGACTTGTTTACGAGCAGTACTTC. It yields the protein CASSLGPGLVYEQYF.